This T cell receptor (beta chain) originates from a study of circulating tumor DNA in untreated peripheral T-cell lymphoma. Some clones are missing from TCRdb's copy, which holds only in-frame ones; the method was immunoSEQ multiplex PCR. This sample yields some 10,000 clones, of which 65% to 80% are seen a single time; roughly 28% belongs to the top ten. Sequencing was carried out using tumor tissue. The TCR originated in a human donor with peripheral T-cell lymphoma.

As DNA, the CDR3 is TGTGCCAGCAGCTCCGGACAGGGTCGACCCTATGGCTACACCTTC. Translation: CASSSGQGRPYGYTF. This chain links TRBV6-8 with TRBJ1-2, with 8 bases matching TRBD1. V gave up 6 bases and J gave up 4 bases; unmatched junction bases: 10. The germline V gene has CDR1 MNHGY and CDR2 SAAAGT. The CDR3 is 15 residues long.